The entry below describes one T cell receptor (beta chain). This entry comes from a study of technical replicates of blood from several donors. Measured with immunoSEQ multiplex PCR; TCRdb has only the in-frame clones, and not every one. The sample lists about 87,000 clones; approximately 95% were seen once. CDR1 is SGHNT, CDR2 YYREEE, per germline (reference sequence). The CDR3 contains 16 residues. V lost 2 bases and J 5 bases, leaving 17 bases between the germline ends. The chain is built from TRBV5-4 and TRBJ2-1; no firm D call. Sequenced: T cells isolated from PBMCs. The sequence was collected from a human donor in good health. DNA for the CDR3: TGTGCCAGCAGCTTCCTCGAGATCATTGAAAACAATGAGCAGTTCTTC. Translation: CASSFLEIIENNEQFF.